This is a list of T cell receptor beta chains from one sample in a study of type 1 regulatory T cells. Their antigens are not known. TCRdb reprocessed the reads via MiXCR and lists one record per CDR3 protein. This repertoire shows roughly 60,000 distinct CDR3 sequences, approximately 60% found once; its top ten account for about 2%. The source material was cultured non-Tr1 T cells, either the whole culture or a sorted T cell fraction (not recorded which). The receptors here all came from a human donor in good health. CDR3s include the opening cysteine and the closing phenylalanine or tryptophan. The D gene is left open where the match is weak. Part of the rows lack a size; the others show once, few, many or a class for expanded clones.

J,V,D,size,CDR3,DNA
TRBJ2-1,TRBV7-2,TRBD2,-,CASSPQVRLADFSYNEQFF,TGTGCCAGCAGCCCCCAGGTCCGTCTAGCGGACTTTTCTTACAATGAGCAGTTCTTC
TRBJ2-7,TRBV7-6,-,-,CASSLAHGPPYEQYF,TGTGCCAGCAGCTTAGCGCATGGACCGCCTTACGAGCAGTACTTC
TRBJ2-1,TRBV5-6,-,-,CASSLGLGTNEQFF,TGTGCCAGCAGCTTAGGTCTAGGGACCAATGAGCAGTTCTTC
TRBJ2-4,TRBV19,-,-,CASSNRTWGQKNIQYF,TGTGCCAGTAGCAACAGGACGTGGGGACAAAAAAACATTCAGTACTTC
TRBJ1-5,TRBV7-2,-,-,CASSQGQDLFQPQHF,TGTGCCAGCAGCCAGGGTCAGGACCTATTTCAGCCCCAGCATTTT
TRBJ1-5,TRBV30,-,-,CAWSYREYQPQHF,TGTGCCTGGAGTTACAGGGAATATCAGCCCCAGCATTTT
TRBJ2-7,TRBV20-1,-,medium-sized,CSASDIGYEQYF,TGCAGTGCTAGCGACATTGGCTACGAGCAGTACTTC
TRBJ2-5,TRBV20-1,TRBD1,-,CSAGTDREQETQYF,TGCAGTGCTGGAACGGACAGGGAACAAGAGACCCAGTACTTC
TRBJ1-2,TRBV7-2,TRBD1,-,CASSLGPGTGQGYTF,TGTGCCAGCAGCTTAGGCCCCGGGACAGGTCAAGGCTACACCTTC
TRBJ2-2,TRBV7-3,-,-,CASSLRPLGTGELFF,TGTGCCAGCAGCTTAAGGCCTTTAGGAACCGGGGAGCTGTTTTTT
TRBJ2-3,TRBV5-4,TRBD2,-,CASTNGTRSDTQYF,TGTGCCAGCACCAACGGGACTAGGTCAGATACGCAGTATTTT
TRBJ1-2,TRBV9,-,-,CASSERQPLRGYTF,TGTGCCAGCAGTGAACGACAACCCCTAAGGGGCTACACCTTC
TRBJ2-7,TRBV11-2,-,many,CASSLDQSGVLSYEQYF,TGTGCCAGCAGCTTAGATCAATCAGGGGTCCTGTCCTACGAGCAGTACTTC
TRBJ2-7,TRBV6-5,-,-,CASSRAQAIYEQYF,TGTGCCAGTTCCCGGGCCCAGGCCATCTACGAGCAGTACTTC
TRBJ1-6,TRBV19,TRBD1,-,CASGDSYNSPLHF,TGTGCCAGTGGGGACAGCTATAATTCACCCCTCCACTTT
TRBJ1-5,TRBV6-2/TRBV6-3,-,few,CASRPGATQPQHF,TGTGCCAGCAGACCAGGGGCTACCCAGCCCCAGCATTTT
TRBJ2-2,TRBV4-2,-,-,CASSQELVINTGELFF,TGCGCCAGCAGCCAAGAACTCGTAATAAACACCGGGGAGCTGTTTTTT
TRBJ1-4,TRBV5-1,TRBD1,-,CANSLQPGQLNEKLFF,TGCGCCAACAGCTTGCAACCGGGACAGCTAAATGAAAAACTGTTTTTT
TRBJ2-1,TRBV24-1,-,-,CATMEGPRNEQFF,TGTGCCACCATGGAGGGGCCCAGGAATGAGCAGTTCTTC
TRBJ2-1,TRBV19,TRBD2,-,CASTTGGRVNEQFF,TGTGCCAGTACGACGGGAGGGCGGGTAAATGAGCAGTTCTTC
TRBJ2-3,TRBV7-2,-,few,CASSLAGVSTDTQYF,TGTGCCAGCAGCTTAGCGGGAGTGAGCACAGATACGCAGTATTTT
TRBJ2-2,TRBV5-1,-,-,CASSLRDTGELFF,TGCGCCAGCAGCTTGCGTGACACCGGGGAGCTGTTTTTT
TRBJ2-5,TRBV20-1,-,once,CSATLDSNTQETQYF,TGCAGTGCTACCCTTGACTCGAACACCCAAGAGACCCAGTACTTC
TRBJ1-1,TRBV28,-,-,CASTLGQRNTEAFF,TGTGCCAGCACCCTGGGACAACGGAACACTGAAGCTTTCTTT
TRBJ2-5,TRBV7-2,-,-,CASSLLGSLSETQYF,TGTGCCAGCAGCTTACTTGGCAGCCTATCAGAGACCCAGTACTTC
TRBJ1-5,TRBV20-1,TRBD1,few,CSIAGTGNNQPQHF,TGCAGTATCGCCGGGACAGGGAACAATCAGCCCCAGCATTTT
TRBJ1-2,TRBV5-5,-,-,CASSPSSNYGYTF,TGTGCCAGCAGCCCGAGCTCTAACTATGGCTACACCTTC
TRBJ1-4,TRBV7-9,-,-,CASSLGSGTRDEKLFF,TGTGCCAGCAGCTTAGGGAGCGGTACGAGAGACGAAAAACTGTTTTTT
TRBJ2-7,TRBV7-2,TRBD2,-,CASSEGTSGRWGTYEQYF,TGTGCCAGCAGCGAGGGGACTAGCGGGAGGTGGGGCACCTACGAGCAGTACTTC
TRBJ2-1,TRBV29-1,-,-,CSGEGQSYNEQFF,TGCAGCGGGGAGGGACAGAGCTACAATGAGCAGTTCTTC
TRBJ2-5,TRBV27,-,-,CASIKPLIAETQYF,TGTGCCAGCATTAAACCCCTGATCGCGGAGACCCAGTACTTC
TRBJ1-1,TRBV27,TRBD1,-,CASSGTQGAFTEAFF,TGTGCCAGCAGTGGGACGCAGGGGGCGTTCACTGAAGCTTTCTTT
TRBJ2-2,TRBV19,TRBD2,-,CASSLPKVGLAGNTGELFF,TGTGCCAGTAGTCTCCCCAAAGTGGGACTAGCGGGAAACACCGGGGAGCTGTTTTTT
TRBJ2-5,TRBV12-3/TRBV12-4,TRBD1,medium-sized,CASSQGTGGTTQYF,TGTGCCAGCAGCCAAGGGACAGGTGGAACGACCCAGTACTTC
TRBJ2-1,TRBV6-5,TRBD2,-,CASSLAGGGYNEQFF,TGTGCCAGCTCACTAGCGGGAGGAGGGTACAATGAGCAGTTCTTC
TRBJ2-5,TRBV15,-,-,CATSQLRETQYF,TGTGCCACCAGCCAGCTTCGGGAGACCCAGTACTTC
TRBJ1-2,TRBV6-5,-,once,CASSGGPRLGYTF,TGTGCCAGCTCGGGGGGCCCTAGACTTGGCTACACCTTC
TRBJ2-1,TRBV5-1,TRBD2,-,CASSLDSGRVNEQFF,TGCGCCAGCAGCTTGGATAGCGGGAGAGTCAATGAGCAGTTCTTC
TRBJ2-1,TRBV20-1,-,few,CSARDLIGGDNEQFF,TGCAGTGCTAGAGATCTTATTGGGGGCGACAATGAGCAGTTCTTC
TRBJ1-1,TRBV6-5,-,-,CASSQARNTEAFF,TGTGCCAGCAGTCAGGCACGGAACACTGAAGCTTTCTTT
TRBJ2-1,TRBV6-6,TRBD2,medium-sized,CASSVPGLGVIEQFF,TGTGCCAGCAGTGTTCCGGGACTAGGCGTTATTGAGCAGTTCTTC
TRBJ2-3,TRBV5-1,-,-,CASSLRGVSPDTQYF,TGCGCCAGCAGCTTGCGGGGCGTAAGTCCAGATACGCAGTATTTT
TRBJ2-1,TRBV20-1,-,-,CSTPLGSYNEQFF,TGCAGTACCCCCTTGGGGTCCTACAATGAGCAGTTCTTC
TRBJ1-2,TRBV7-9,-,-,CASSPGAQYGYTF,TGTGCCAGCAGCCCAGGGGCCCAGTATGGCTACACCTTC
TRBJ1-6,TRBV28,-,-,CASSLVQPNSPLHF,TGTGCCAGCAGTTTAGTCCAGCCTAATTCACCCCTCCACTTT
TRBJ2-7,TRBV7-8,TRBD1,-,CPSSSDRFVYEQYF,TGTCCCAGCAGCTCGGACAGGTTCGTCTACGAGCAGTACTTC
TRBJ1-1,TRBV11-2,-,few,CASSHGIRGTEAFF,TGTGCCAGCAGTCACGGCATCCGAGGTACTGAAGCTTTCTTT
TRBJ2-3,TRBV7-2,-,-,CASTETRGGNTQYF,TGTGCCAGCACCGAGACTAGAGGCGGGAATACGCAGTATTTT
TRBJ2-1,TRBV20-1,TRBD2,few,CSAISNSGSGFF,TGCAGTGCTATCAGCAATAGCGGGTCCGGGTTCTTC
TRBJ2-1,TRBV7-3,-,few,CASSLTSRANEQFF,TGTGCCAGCAGCTTAACATCTAGAGCAAATGAGCAGTTCTTC
TRBJ1-1,TRBV7-8,-,-,CASSLGPSRGYTEAFF,TGTGCCAGCAGCTTAGGGCCCTCGCGGGGGTACACTGAAGCTTTCTTT